Listed below are T cell receptor beta chains from one sample, sequenced in a study of shared clonotypes between healthy human individuals. Produced via immunoSEQ multiplex PCR; TCRdb's table is partial and in-frame only. The sample comprises about 450,000 clones, about 80% of which are singletons, and less than 15% rests with the top ten. Sequencing input: PBMCs. These receptors all stem from a middle-aged woman in good health. Some clones in this sample may be carry-over from other donors' samples. CDR3s include the opening cysteine and the closing phenylalanine or tryptophan. A D gene is named only where the DNA matches it firmly. The listing skips clone size in some rows; elsewhere it reads once, few, many or a size class.

j_call v_call clone_size d_call cdr3_aa cdr3_nt
TRBJ2-1 TRBV5-1 NA TRBD1 CASSSRQGSYNEQFF TGCGCCAGCAGCTCCCGACAGGGTTCCTACAATGAGCAGTTCTTC
TRBJ2-2 TRBV19 NA TRBD2 CASSRLAGGNTGELFF TGTGCCAGTAGTAGACTAGCGGGAGGAAACACCGGGGAGCTGTTTTTT
TRBJ1-1 TRBV5-1 NA NA CASSLEGRVTEAFF TGCGCCAGCAGCTTGGAAGGGAGGGTCACTGAAGCTTTCTTT
TRBJ2-5 TRBV27 few NA CASRFEPREIRETQYF TGTGCCAGCAGATTCGAGCCGAGGGAGATCCGGGAGACCCAGTACTTC
TRBJ1-2 TRBV9 NA NA CASSVGGLNYGYTF TGTGCCAGCAGCGTGGGAGGGTTAAACTATGGCTACACCTTC
TRBJ2-3 TRBV4-3 NA NA CASSRGDGNTDTQYF TGCGCCAGCAGCCGCGGTGATGGGAACACAGATACGCAGTATTTT
TRBJ2-5 TRBV30 NA NA CAWDVGGETQYF TGTGCCTGGGACGTAGGGGGGGAGACCCAGTACTTC
TRBJ1-1 TRBV5-4 NA NA CASSLAGPVNTEAFF TGTGCCAGCAGCTTGGCTGGGCCCGTGAACACTGAAGCTTTCTTT
TRBJ1-4 TRBV7-8 NA TRBD1 CASSLGLDRGDEKLFF TGTGCCAGCAGCTTGGGATTAGACAGGGGGGACGAAAAACTGTTTTTT
TRBJ2-2 TRBV7-6 once TRBD2 CASSPLSSGINTGELFF TGTGCCAGCAGCCCCCTCTCTAGCGGGATTAACACCGGGGAGCTGTTTTTT
TRBJ2-2 TRBV5-4 NA TRBD2 CASSRTSGRSRTGELFF TGTGCCAGCAGCCGGACTAGCGGGAGATCAAGGACCGGGGAGCTGTTTTTT
TRBJ2-2 TRBV12-2 NA NA CASRLAQGRSLGTGELFF TGTGCAAGTCGCTTAGCGCAGGGACGGAGCCTAGGCACCGGGGAGCTGTTTTTT
TRBJ1-5 TRBV18 NA TRBD1 CASSRTDRGYQPQHF TGTGCCAGCTCCCGGACGGACAGGGGATATCAGCCCCAGCATTTT
TRBJ2-7 TRBV18 NA TRBD2 CASSSLAGGVHEQYF TGTGCCAGCTCATCACTAGCGGGAGGGGTCCACGAGCAGTACTTC
TRBJ1-2 TRBV6-1 NA TRBD1 CASSEVGQGAGGYTF TGTGCCAGCAGTGAAGTGGGACAGGGGGCAGGGGGCTACACCTTC
TRBJ2-2 TRBV9 NA NA CASSSAFTGELFF TGTGCCAGCAGTAGCGCTTTCACCGGGGAGCTGTTTTTT
TRBJ2-1 TRBV27 NA NA CASSVLAGGLNNEQFF TGTGCCAGCAGTGTACTGGCTGGCGGGCTAAACAATGAGCAGTTCTTC
TRBJ1-1 TRBV7-3 NA NA CASSLRGEDTEAFF TGTGCCAGCAGCTTAAGGGGGGAGGACACTGAAGCTTTCTTT
TRBJ2-3 TRBV7-9 NA NA CASSSSGSTDTQYF TGTGCCAGCAGCTCCAGCGGGAGCACAGATACGCAGTATTTT
TRBJ2-1 TRBV11-3 NA NA CASSPEGWGDNEQFF TGTGCCAGCAGCCCCGAGGGATGGGGGGACAATGAGCAGTTCTTC
TRBJ2-1 TRBV6-4 many NA CASSDSEVGEQFF TGTGCCAGCAGTGACTCCGAAGTGGGTGAGCAGTTCTTC
TRBJ1-1 TRBV7-8 NA NA CASSLDSYTEAFF TGTGCCAGCAGCTTGGATAGTTACACTGAAGCTTTCTTT
TRBJ1-3 TRBV30 NA NA CAWTRGNSGNTIYF TGTGCCTGGACTAGGGGCAACTCTGGAAACACCATATATTTT
TRBJ2-2 TRBV10-1 once TRBD2 CASSEGVPMGLLDTGELFF TGCGCCAGCAGTGAGGGGGTACCGATGGGACTACTTGACACCGGGGAGCTGTTTTTT
TRBJ2-7 TRBV6-5 NA NA CATKGPDGSSEQYF TGTGCCACCAAGGGGCCGGACGGGTCATCCGAGCAGTACTTC
TRBJ1-2 TRBV2 NA NA CASRRTSFYGYTF TGTGCCAGCAGGAGGACAAGTTTCTATGGCTACACCTTC
TRBJ2-1 TRBV2 NA NA CASSDQGGHYNEQFF TGTGCCAGCAGTGATCAGGGGGGACATTACAATGAGCAGTTCTTC
TRBJ1-3 TRBV5-4 NA NA CASSPKGGWSGNTIYF TGTGCCAGCAGCCCAAAGGGAGGGTGGAGTGGAAACACCATATATTTT
TRBJ1-1 TRBV6-5 NA NA CASSSYRDGNQGAFF TGTGCCAGCAGTAGCTACCGGGACGGCAACCAGGGAGCTTTCTTT
TRBJ2-5 TRBV28 NA NA CASSLGPRETQYF TGTGCCAGCAGTTTGGGGCCGCGGGAGACCCAGTACTTC
TRBJ2-7 TRBV9 NA TRBD2 CASSIGTSGSIYEQYF TGTGCCAGCAGCATCGGGACTAGCGGGAGTATCTACGAGCAGTACTTC
TRBJ2-1 TRBV5-1 NA TRBD2 CASRTSGTNNEQFF TGCGCCAGCAGGACTAGCGGGACCAACAATGAGCAGTTCTTC
TRBJ2-1 TRBV10-2 NA NA CASSPPGSYEQFF TGCGCCAGCAGTCCCCCGGGGAGCTATGAGCAGTTCTTC
TRBJ2-7 TRBV2 NA TRBD2 CASSVARGKSDEQYF TGTGCCAGCAGTGTAGCGCGGGGGAAGTCCGACGAGCAGTACTTC
TRBJ2-3 TRBV28 NA NA CASSSPGTRTDTQYF TGTGCCAGCAGTTCCCCCGGGACTCGCACAGATACGCAGTATTTT
TRBJ2-5 TRBV11-2 NA NA CASSWGPRTQETQYF TGTGCCAGCAGCTGGGGGCCCAGGACACAAGAGACCCAGTACTTC
TRBJ2-6 TRBV7-9 NA TRBD2 CASSLTSGRTGANVLTF TGTGCCAGCAGCCTGACTAGCGGGAGAACTGGGGCCAACGTCCTGACTTTC
TRBJ1-1 TRBV4-1 NA NA CASSQEGLRGTETFF TGCGCCAGCAGCCAAGAAGGGCTTAGGGGGACTGAAACTTTCTTT
TRBJ2-3 TRBV7-9 NA TRBD2 CASSPWLAAGTDTQYF TGTGCCAGCAGCCCCTGGCTAGCGGCTGGCACAGATACGCAGTATTTT
TRBJ2-1 TRBV11-2 NA TRBD2 CASSREPGLAGWGNEQFF TGTGCCAGCAGCCGGGAGCCCGGACTAGCGGGATGGGGGAATGAGCAGTTCTTC
TRBJ2-7 TRBV5-1 NA NA CASSLDGIGYEQYF TGCGCCAGCAGCTTGGACGGGATAGGCTACGAGCAGTACTTC
TRBJ2-7 TRBV29-1 once TRBD1 CSVEGTGRNEQYF TGCAGCGTTGAGGGGACAGGGCGAAACGAGCAGTACTTC
TRBJ2-3 TRBV19 NA NA CASSPGADTQYF TGTGCCAGTAGCCCAGGGGCAGATACGCAGTATTTT
TRBJ1-1 TRBV29-1 NA NA CTVSGVTEAFF TGCACCGTGTCGGGGGTCACTGAAGCTTTCTTT
TRBJ1-1 TRBV5-1 NA TRBD1 CASSPQGLMNTEAFF TGCGCCAGCAGCCCACAGGGGTTAATGAACACTGAAGCTTTCTTT
TRBJ2-2 TRBV30 few NA CAWSSGLGYTGELFF TGTGCCTGGAGTTCGGGGCTAGGCTACACCGGGGAGCTGTTTTTT
TRBJ2-7 TRBV27 many NA CATSPGPGSSYEQYF TGTGCCACCTCACCTGGGCCGGGAAGCTCCTACGAGCAGTACTTC
TRBJ1-2 TRBV5-6 NA NA CASSLSWAWGQEFNYGYTF TGTGCCAGCAGCTTGAGTTGGGCTTGGGGACAAGAATTTAACTATGGCTACACCTTC
TRBJ1-4 TRBV6-5 NA NA CASSPRVGEKLFF TGTGCCAGCAGTCCCAGGGTTGGAGAAAAACTGTTTTTT
TRBJ2-1 TRBV5-1 NA TRBD1 CASSLGQRSHEQFF TGCGCCAGCAGTTTGGGACAGAGATCTCATGAGCAGTTCTTC
TRBJ1-4 TRBV5-5 many NA CASSFRANNEKLFF TGTGCCAGCAGTTTCCGGGCCAATAATGAAAAACTGTTTTTT
TRBJ2-2 TRBV9 NA TRBD2 CASSSGAGGPDTGELFF TGTGCCAGCAGCTCGGGGGCGGGAGGGCCTGACACCGGGGAGCTGTTTTTT
TRBJ2-7 TRBV5-5 NA NA CASSLFGLSYEQYF TGTGCCAGCAGCTTGTTTGGCCTCTCCTACGAGCAGTACTTC
TRBJ2-7 TRBV11-2 NA NA CASSHSSYEQYF TGTGCCAGCAGTCACAGCTCCTACGAGCAGTACTTC
TRBJ1-1 TRBV13 NA NA CASSLGLSGDNTEAFF TGTGCCAGCAGCTTAGGCCTTTCAGGTGACAACACTGAAGCTTTCTTT